This record covers a single T cell receptor beta chain. Trimming pared 6 bases from V and 6 bases from J, leaving 24 bases between. The CDR3 sequence is 16 residues long. From germline, CDR1 is LNHDA and CDR2 SQIVND (reference sequence). This record belongs to a study of blood T cell repertoires in COVID-19. Across the study: Samples taken during acute and convalescent COVID-19 were collected in the United States, Italy and Spain. The analysed material was cDNA or gDNA that came from T cells, B-cell-depleted T cells, or PBMCs.

Methods used by the authors: It was from reference gene primer amplification that nucleated cell counts were estimated. Some clones are missing from TCRdb's copy, which holds only in-frame ones; the method was immunoSEQ multiplex PCR. The V and J calls and clone size are taken from that table; D and trimming were inferred from the DNA. The sample yields more than 40,000 clones, nearly 90% seen once. The TCR sequence derives from a man in his 60s with acute or convalescent COVID-19. Sample: peripheral blood. The gene calls are TRBV19 and TRBJ2-7; a possible D gene is TRBD1 (6 bases). CDR3 region: CASSPPGRGPYVEQYF. CDR3 DNA: TGTGCCAGTAGCCCGCCAGGCAGGGGACCGTACGTCGAGCAGTACTTC.